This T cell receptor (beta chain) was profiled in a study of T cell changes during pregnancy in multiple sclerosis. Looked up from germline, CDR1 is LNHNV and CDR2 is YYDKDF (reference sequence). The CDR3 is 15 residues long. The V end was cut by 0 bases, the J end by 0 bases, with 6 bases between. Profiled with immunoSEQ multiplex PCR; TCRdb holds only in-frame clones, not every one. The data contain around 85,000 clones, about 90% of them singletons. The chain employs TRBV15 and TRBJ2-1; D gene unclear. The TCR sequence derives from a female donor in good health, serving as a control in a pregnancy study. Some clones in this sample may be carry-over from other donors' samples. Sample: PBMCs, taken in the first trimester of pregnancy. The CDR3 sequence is CATSRDASSYNEQFF. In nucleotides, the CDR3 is TGTGCCACCAGCAGAGACGCCAGCTCCTACAATGAGCAGTTCTTC.